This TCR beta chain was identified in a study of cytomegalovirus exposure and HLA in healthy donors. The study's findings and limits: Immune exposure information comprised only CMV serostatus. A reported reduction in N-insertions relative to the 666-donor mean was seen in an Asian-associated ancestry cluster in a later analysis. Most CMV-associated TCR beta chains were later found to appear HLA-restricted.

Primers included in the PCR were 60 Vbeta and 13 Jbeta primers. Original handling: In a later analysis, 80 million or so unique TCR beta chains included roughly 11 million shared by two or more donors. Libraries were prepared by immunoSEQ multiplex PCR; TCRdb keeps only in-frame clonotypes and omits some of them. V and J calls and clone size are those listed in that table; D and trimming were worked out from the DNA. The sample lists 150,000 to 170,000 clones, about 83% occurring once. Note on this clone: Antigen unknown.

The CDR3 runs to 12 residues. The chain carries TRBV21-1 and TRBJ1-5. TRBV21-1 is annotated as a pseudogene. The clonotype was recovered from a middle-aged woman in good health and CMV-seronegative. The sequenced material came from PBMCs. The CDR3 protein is CASSPGNQPQHF. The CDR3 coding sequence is TGTGCCAGCAGCCCCGGCAATCAGCCCCAGCATTTT.